This T cell receptor (beta chain) was sequenced in a study of T-cell reconstitution after alpha-beta-depleted transplantation in children (dated by TCRdb to the mid-2010s). The study in broad terms: Using TCR repertoire profiling, the study quantitatively followed how T-cell immune reconstitution unfolded in children after TCRalphabeta/CD19-depleted allogeneic hematopoietic cell transplantation.

Read against the paper, the sample's time point label means: day 60 (about 2 months) after transplantation. This specimen's treatment or condition label, interpreted: allogeneic hematopoietic cell transplantation with graft depleted of TCRalphabeta T cells and CD19 B cells. The children who served as transplant recipients had been given grafts of TCRalphabeta/CD19-depleted allogeneic hematopoietic cells. CDR1 is given as LGHDT and CDR2 as YNNKEL, both from the germline V gene (reference sequence). From its cysteine to its phenylalanine, the CDR3 spans 14 amino acids. Kept here is only the CDR3 DNA, which spans 42 bases and is read in frame from base 1. V is pared back by 3 bases and J by 5 bases, with 13 bases lying between the germline termini. This clonotype appeared many times. Its antigen target is currently unknown. No per-base quality is available; no much larger clone lies one base away. Results the study describes overall, beyond this receptor: The frequencies of hyperexpanded clones fell over the following months, and after one year, T-cell counts and TCRbeta diversity were mostly attributed to newly produced T cells. The high TCRbeta diversity at day 60 in some patients was ascribed to recipient T cells and intrathymic progenitors that had survived conditioning. The apparently early alphabetaT-cell count recovery about two months after transplant was reportedly dependent on only several hundred rapidly expanded clones derived from non-depleted graft cells.

Library creation used PCR. Sequencing was carried out with an Illumina HiSeq 2500. To normalize quantification of the TCRbeta repertoire, the TCR libraries were built with molecular barcoding that relied on unique molecular identifiers. TCRdb reran the public reads through fastp at Q25 and MiXCR, keeping productive beta chains. Rows with a matching CDR3 protein are joined into one entry that keeps the most common DNA and genes. Here the sample has about 20,000 distinct CDR3 sequences; over 10% occur a single time. Less than 45% of the sample rests with the top ten. The sequence joins TRBV3-1 to TRBJ2-5; the D gene assignment is ambiguous. The source is a female patient younger than 10 who had a stem cell transplant for congenital amegakaryocytic thrombocytopenia, so the T cells may come from the graft donor. Specimen: PBMCs, mostly from graft donor cells, collected 60 days after TCRalphabeta/CD19-depleted stem cell transplant. The CDR3 protein: CASSQLGRFETQYF. The nucleotide sequence reads as follows: TGTGCCAGCAGCCAGCTAGGACGGTTCGAGACCCAGTACTTC.